Reported below is one TCR beta chain. Its antigen is not identified. The sample comes from a study of T cells after yellow fever vaccination. The wider study: The authors prepared low-cell-number fractions using SMART-Seq v4 Ultra Low Input. Findings and limits, study-wide: Weaker, the secondary response peaked sooner, at day 5 versus 15.

TCRdb redid the calling of the 5' RACE reads with MiXCR, one entry per CDR3 protein. The sample has a few hundred thousand distinct CDR3 sequences, about a sixth seen once. The clonotype was recovered from a man aged 18 to 29 who received the YFV17D yellow fever vaccine. Material: PBMCs, obtained 4 to 6 days after the first yellow fever vaccination.

This CDR3 is CASRQAAALDTQYF. Here the CDR3 DNA reads TGTGCCAGCCGACAGGCGGCCGCCCTGGATACGCAGTATTTT. The V and J genes are TRBV12-3 or TRBV12-4 and TRBJ2-3; weak D call: TRBD1 (6 bases). V shed 8 bases and J shed 6 bases, with 18 bases lying between them. CDR3 length: 14 amino acids.